This record looks at one TCR beta chain sequence and its context. The table came from immunoSEQ multiplex PCR; TCRdb's copy has only in-frame clones and leaves some out. The sample lists 100,000 to 150,000 clones, roughly 84% occurring once. Germline CDR1 MDHEN, CDR2 SYDVKM. The CDR3 has 17 residues. Germline trimming cut 5 bases from V and 2 bases from J; bases unmatched to any gene: 8. This record belongs to a study of blood T cell repertoires in COVID-19. Study at large: Sources were T cells, B-cell-depleted T cells, or PBMCs; the material itself was cDNA or gDNA.

This TCR derives from a woman aged 25 to 39 who had recovered from COVID-19. The chain uses TRBV28 and TRBJ1-5; 11 bases map to TRBD1. The sample was peripheral blood. CDR3 residues: CASSPAGTGGRNQPQHF. The CDR3 DNA reads as TGTGCCAGCAGTCCGGCCGGGACAGGGGGGCGCAATCAGCCCCAGCATTTT.